This record looks at one T cell receptor (beta chain) sequence and its context. What it recognizes is unknown. This specimen comes from a study of OX40 agonist ivuxolimab in advanced cancers. Looking at the study overall: Patients took ivuxolimab, an agonistic anti-OX40 (CD134) antibody.

TCRdb keeps only in-frame clones here, not all; method: immunoSEQ multiplex PCR. The sample shows 11,000 or so clones, over 65% of them seen only once. Study observations and caveats: Patients with a partial response at 0.1-3.0 mg/kg had among the lowest clonal expansion.

The length of the CDR3 is 16 residues. The germline V gene encodes CDR1 SGHDT and CDR2 YYEEEE. The V gene end was trimmed by 4 bases and the J gene end by 1 base; junction bases not matched to a gene: 7. The sequence was collected from an adult with an advanced solid tumor such as melanoma, head and neck, liver or kidney cancer. The genes are TRBV5-6 and TRBJ2-7; 11 nucleotides match TRBD2. The sequencing used CD4+ or CD8+ T cells sorted from blood, collected in a trial of the OX40 agonist ivuxolimab. The CDR3, as DNA: TGTGCCAGCAGCCTTGGACTAGCGGGCGGATCCTACGAGCAGTACTTC. Protein product: CASSLGLAGGSYEQYF.